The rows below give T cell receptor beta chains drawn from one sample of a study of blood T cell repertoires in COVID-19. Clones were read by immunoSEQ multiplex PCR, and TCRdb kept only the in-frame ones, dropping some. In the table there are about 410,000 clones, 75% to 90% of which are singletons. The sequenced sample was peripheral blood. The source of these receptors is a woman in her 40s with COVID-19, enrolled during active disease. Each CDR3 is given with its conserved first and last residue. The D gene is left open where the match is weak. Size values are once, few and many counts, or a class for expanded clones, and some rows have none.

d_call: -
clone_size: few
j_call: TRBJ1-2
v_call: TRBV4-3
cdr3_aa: CASSQDSRDLNYGYTF
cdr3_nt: TGCGCCAGCAGCCAAGATAGCCGCGACCTTAACTATGGCTACACCTTC

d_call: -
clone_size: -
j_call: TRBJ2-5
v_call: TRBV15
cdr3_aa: CATSRDRQGPETQYF
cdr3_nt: TGTGCCACCAGCAGAGATCGCCAGGGCCCAGAGACCCAGTACTTC

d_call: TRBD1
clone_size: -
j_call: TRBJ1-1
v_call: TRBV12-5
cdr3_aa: CASGFRQGTEAFF
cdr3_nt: TGTGCTAGTGGTTTTCGACAGGGCACTGAAGCTTTCTTT

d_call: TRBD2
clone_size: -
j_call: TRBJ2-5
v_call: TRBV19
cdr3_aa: CASKERGSQETQYF
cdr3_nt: TGTGCCAGTAAGGAGCGGGGGAGCCAAGAGACCCAGTACTTC

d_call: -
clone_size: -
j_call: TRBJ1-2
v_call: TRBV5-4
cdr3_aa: CASSLGSATNYGYTF
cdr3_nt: TGTGCCAGCAGCTTGGGGTCAGCGACTAACTATGGCTACACCTTC

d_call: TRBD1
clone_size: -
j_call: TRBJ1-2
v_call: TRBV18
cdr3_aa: CASSPLDRGGGYTF
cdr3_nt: TGTGCCAGCTCACCACTTGACAGGGGCGGTGGCTACACCTTC

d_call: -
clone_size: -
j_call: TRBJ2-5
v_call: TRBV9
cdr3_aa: CASGDRSQETQYF
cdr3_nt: TGTGCCAGCGGCGACAGATCCCAAGAGACCCAGTACTTC

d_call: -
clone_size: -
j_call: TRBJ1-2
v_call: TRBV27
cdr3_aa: CASRLGSGQNGYTF
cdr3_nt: TGTGCCAGCAGACTAGGGTCCGGGCAGAATGGCTACACCTTC

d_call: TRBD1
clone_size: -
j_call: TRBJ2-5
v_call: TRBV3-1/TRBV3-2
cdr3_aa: CASSQVGRGIQETQYF
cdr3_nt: TGTGCCAGCAGCCAAGTAGGCAGGGGGATACAAGAGACCCAGTACTTC

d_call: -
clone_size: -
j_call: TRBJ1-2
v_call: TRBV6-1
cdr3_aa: CASSEWYQGQRGYTF
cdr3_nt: TGTGCCAGCAGTGAATGGTATCAGGGGCAAAGGGGCTACACCTTC

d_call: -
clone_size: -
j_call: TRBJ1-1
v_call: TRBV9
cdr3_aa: CASSVAGGAGNTEAFF
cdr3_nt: TGTGCCAGCAGCGTAGCTGGGGGGGCAGGAAACACTGAAGCTTTCTTT

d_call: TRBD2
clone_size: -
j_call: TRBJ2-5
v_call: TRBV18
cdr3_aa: CASSPPAGGTSAQYF
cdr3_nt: TGTGCCAGCTCACCACCAGCGGGGGGGACATCGGCCCAGTACTTC

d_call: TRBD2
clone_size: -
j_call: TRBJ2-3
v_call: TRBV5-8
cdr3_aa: CASSFWGKYGTSGSTDTQYF
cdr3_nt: TGTGCCAGCAGCTTCTGGGGAAAATACGGGACTAGCGGTAGCACAGATACGCAGTATTTT

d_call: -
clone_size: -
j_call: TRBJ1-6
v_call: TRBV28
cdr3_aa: CASSLIRGGQTGSPLHF
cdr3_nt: TGTGCCAGCAGTTTAATTCGCGGGGGCCAGACGGGATCACCCCTCCACTTT

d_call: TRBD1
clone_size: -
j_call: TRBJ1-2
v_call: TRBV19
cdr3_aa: CASSAQTGGGYTF
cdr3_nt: TGTGCCAGTAGTGCCCAGACAGGGGGTGGCTACACCTTC

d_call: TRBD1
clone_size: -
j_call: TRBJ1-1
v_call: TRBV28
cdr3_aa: CASSFPDRGRLNTEAFF
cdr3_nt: TGTGCCAGCAGTTTTCCCGACAGGGGGCGACTGAACACTGAAGCTTTCTTT

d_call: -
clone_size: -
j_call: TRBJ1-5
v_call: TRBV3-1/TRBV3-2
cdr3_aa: CASSQAGVGRGGNQPQHF
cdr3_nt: TGTGCCAGCAGCCAAGCGGGGGTGGGGAGGGGAGGCAATCAGCCCCAGCATTTT

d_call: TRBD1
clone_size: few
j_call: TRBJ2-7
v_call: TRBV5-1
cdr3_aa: CASSLNGLGQGGYEQYF
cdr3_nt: TGCGCCAGCAGCTTGAATGGTTTGGGACAGGGAGGGTACGAGCAGTACTTC

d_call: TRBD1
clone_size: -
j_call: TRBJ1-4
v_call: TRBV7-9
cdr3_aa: CASSRTGDGEKLFF
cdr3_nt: TGTGCCAGCAGCCGGACAGGGGATGGAGAAAAACTGTTTTTT

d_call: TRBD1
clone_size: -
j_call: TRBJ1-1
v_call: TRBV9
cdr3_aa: CASSAGQGGTEAFF
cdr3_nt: TGTGCCAGCAGCGCCGGACAGGGGGGCACTGAAGCTTTCTTT

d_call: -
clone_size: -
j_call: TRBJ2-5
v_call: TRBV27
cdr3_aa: CASSREFQETQYF
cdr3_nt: TGTGCCAGCTCCCGGGAGTTCCAAGAGACCCAGTACTTC

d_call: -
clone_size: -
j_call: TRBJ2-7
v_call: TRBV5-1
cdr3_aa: CASSPDISYEQYF
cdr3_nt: TGCGCCAGCAGCCCCGACATCTCCTACGAGCAGTACTTC

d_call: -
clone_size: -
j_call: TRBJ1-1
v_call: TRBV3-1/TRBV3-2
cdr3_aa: CASSQTGLNTEAFF
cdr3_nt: TGTGCCAGCAGCCAGACAGGCCTGAACACTGAAGCTTTCTTT

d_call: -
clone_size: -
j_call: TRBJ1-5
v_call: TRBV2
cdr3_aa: CASTGAWAIQPQHF
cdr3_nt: TGTGCCAGCACTGGGGCCTGGGCCATTCAGCCCCAGCATTTT

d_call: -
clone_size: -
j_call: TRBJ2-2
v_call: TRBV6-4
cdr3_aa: CASRQAVDSAGELFF
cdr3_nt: TGTGCCAGCAGACAAGCGGTTGATAGCGCCGGGGAGCTGTTTTTT

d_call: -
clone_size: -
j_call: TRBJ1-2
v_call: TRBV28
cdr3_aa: CASSLPWGNYGYTF
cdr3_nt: TGTGCCAGCAGTCTCCCGTGGGGCAACTATGGCTACACCTTC

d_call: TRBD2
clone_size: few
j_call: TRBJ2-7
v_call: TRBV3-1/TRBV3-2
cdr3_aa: CASSHLTSRYEQYF
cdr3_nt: TGTGCCAGCAGCCACCTGACTAGCCGATACGAGCAGTACTTC

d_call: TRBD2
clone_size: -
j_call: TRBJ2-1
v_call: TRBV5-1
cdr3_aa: CASSLNAGEPNEQFF
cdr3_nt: TGCGCCAGCAGCCTCAACGCGGGAGAGCCCAATGAGCAGTTCTTC

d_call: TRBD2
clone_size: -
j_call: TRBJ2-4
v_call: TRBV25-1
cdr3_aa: CASSDVAGGAKNIQYF
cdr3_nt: TGTGCCAGCAGTGACGTAGCGGGAGGTGCGAAAAACATTCAGTACTTC

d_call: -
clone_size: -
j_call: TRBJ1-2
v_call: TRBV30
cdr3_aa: CAWSYREGYGYTF
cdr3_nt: TGTGCCTGGAGTTACCGGGAGGGGTATGGCTACACCTTC

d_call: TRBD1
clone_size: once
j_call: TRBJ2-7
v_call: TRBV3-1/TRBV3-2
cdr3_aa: CASSQGNRGREQYF
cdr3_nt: TGTGCCAGCAGCCAAGGGAATAGGGGGCGAGAGCAGTACTTC

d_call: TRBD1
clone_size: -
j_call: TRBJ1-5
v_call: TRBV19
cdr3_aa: CASSFFPGQARPQPQHF
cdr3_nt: TGTGCCAGTAGTTTCTTTCCCGGACAGGCCCGACCTCAGCCCCAGCATTTT

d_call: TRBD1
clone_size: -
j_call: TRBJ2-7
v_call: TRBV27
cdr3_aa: CASSLGTGIYEQYF
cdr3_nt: TGTGCCAGCAGTTTGGGGACAGGGATCTACGAGCAGTACTTC

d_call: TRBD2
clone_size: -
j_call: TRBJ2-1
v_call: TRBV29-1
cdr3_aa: CSVEATRTSEQFF
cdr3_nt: TGCAGCGTTGAAGCCACCCGGACTAGCGAGCAGTTCTTC

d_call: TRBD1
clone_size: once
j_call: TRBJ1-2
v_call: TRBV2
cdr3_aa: CASSDRGRGYTF
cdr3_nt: TGTGCCAGCAGCGACAGGGGGCGTGGCTACACCTTC